This paragraph covers one T cell receptor (beta chain) sequence. No antigen is known for it. Trimming took 6 bases from V and 5 from J, leaving 13 bases between them. The CDR3 is 13 amino acids. This entry belongs to a study of blood T cells in healthy people across ages. About the study: Per two T cells, template switching captured roughly one barcoded beta molecule.

For the second PCR, which ran for roughly 6 to 11 cycles, a sample-barcoded 5' primer and a J-beta primer mix were used. Each cDNA molecule was tagged by a template-switch adaptor with 12 random nucleotides. TCRdb re-derived calls from the 5' RACE reads in MiXCR, one entry per CDR3 protein. Counted here are around 1,900,000 distinct CDR3 sequences, about 39% occurring once; the ten biggest clones make up under 30%. Findings and limits, study-wide: Donors of long life had a larger count of naive CD4+ cells and greater diversity than aged donors. Naive T cell percentage and TCR beta diversity correlated strongly.

This chain uses TRBV12-3 or TRBV12-4 with TRBJ2-5; D assignment may be TRBD1 or TRBD2 (5 bases each). The receptor's source is a human donor in good health. Sequencing was done on a sample of blood. CDR3 residues: CASSPWGWETQYF. CDR3 nucleotide sequence: TGTGCCAGCAGCCCTTGGGGGTGGGAGACCCAGTACTTC.